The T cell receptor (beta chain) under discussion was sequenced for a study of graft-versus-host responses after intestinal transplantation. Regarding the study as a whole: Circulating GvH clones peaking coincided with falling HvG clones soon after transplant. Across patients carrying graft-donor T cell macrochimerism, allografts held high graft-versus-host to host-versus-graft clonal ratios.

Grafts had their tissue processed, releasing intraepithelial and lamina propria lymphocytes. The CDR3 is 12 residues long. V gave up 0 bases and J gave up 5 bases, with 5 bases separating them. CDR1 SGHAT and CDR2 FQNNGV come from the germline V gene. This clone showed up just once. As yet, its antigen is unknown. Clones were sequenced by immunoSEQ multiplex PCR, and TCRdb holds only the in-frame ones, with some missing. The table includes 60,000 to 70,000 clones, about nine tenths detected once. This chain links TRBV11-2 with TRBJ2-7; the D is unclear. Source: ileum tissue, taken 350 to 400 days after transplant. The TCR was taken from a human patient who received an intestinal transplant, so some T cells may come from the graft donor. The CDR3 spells CASSLDSHEQYF. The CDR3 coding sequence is TGTGCCAGCAGCTTAGATAGTCACGAGCAGTACTTC.